The 17 T cell receptor beta chains below come from one sample, sequenced in a study of blood T cell repertoires in COVID-19. Clones were sequenced by immunoSEQ multiplex PCR, and TCRdb holds only the in-frame ones, with some missing. Here the sample spans about 200,000 clones, roughly 84% being singletons. Sequencing input: peripheral blood. The receptor set was obtained from a person aged 65-85 years with COVID-19, enrolled during active disease.

The chain joins TRBV20-1 to TRBJ2-7; TRBD2 agrees at 7 bases. V lost 3 bases and J lost 3; bases outside the gene matches: 8. CDR3 length: 14 amino acids. Per the germline V gene, CDR1 is DFQATT and CDR2 is SNEGSKA (reference sequence). The CDR3 here is CSASGTTLVYEQYF. The CDR3 DNA reads as TGCAGTGCTAGTGGGACTACCCTAGTCTACGAGCAGTACTTC.

The V and J genes are TRBV4-2 and TRBJ2-1; D possibly corresponds to TRBD2 (6 bases). With 1 base removed from V and 5 bases from J, the gap between germline ends came to 24 bases. This CDR3 contains 19 residues. Germline CDR1 is LGHNA and CDR2 is YNFKEQ. The CDR3: CASSQVYPAGLGGNNEQFF. DNA for the CDR3: TGTGCCAGCAGCCAAGTATATCCGGCGGGACTTGGGGGAAACAATGAGCAGTTCTTC.

The V gene is TRBV5-4, the J gene TRBJ2-1; 10 bases match TRBD2. The germline V gene has CDR1 SGHNT and CDR2 YYREEE (reference sequence). The CDR3 is 16 residues long. The V gene end was trimmed by 3 bases and the J gene end by 10 bases; junction bases not matched to a gene: 13. The CDR3 DNA sequence: TGTGCCAGCAGCTCCCCCCAGCTAGCGGGAGTTGAGGAGCAGTTCTTC. It codes for CASSSPQLAGVEEQFF.

J is TRBJ1-4 and V is TRBV7-9; maybe TRBD1 (5 bases). CDR3 length: 15 amino acids. Germline CDR1 reads SEHNR; CDR2 reads FQNEAQ (reference sequence). Deletions cut 3 bases from V and 10 bases from J, with 18 bases between. CDR3 in amino acids: CASSFAGSLGGKLFF. The CDR3 nucleotides are TGTGCCAGCAGCTTTGCGGGCTCTCTCGGGGGAAAACTGTTTTTT.

The gene calls are TRBV3-1 (or the pseudogene TRBV3-2) and TRBJ1-4; the match to TRBD1 covers 7 bases. With 3 bases clipped from V and 8 bases from J, the junction kept 12 bases outside the gene matches. This CDR3 is 16 amino acids long. In germline, CDR1 is LGHDT, CDR2 YNNKEL (reference sequence). In DNA form, the CDR3 reads TGTGCCAGCAGCCACGGACCGGGCAGGGGGGAAGAAAAACTGTTTTTT. It translates to CASSHGPGRGEEKLFF.

V gene TRBV11-2 combines with J gene TRBJ2-2; a possible D gene is TRBD1 (6 bases). Deletions cut 8 bases from V and 1 base from J, with 14 bases between. The CDR3 consists of 15 residues. In germline, CDR1 is SGHAT, CDR2 FQNNGV. The CDR3 reads CASRRDTKNTGELFF. CDR3 nucleotide sequence: TGTGCCAGCCGCCGGGACACAAAGAACACCGGGGAGCTGTTTTTT.

The chain employs TRBV9 and TRBJ2-7; the D is unclear. CDR3 length equals 15 residues. Germline V gene data show CDR1 as SGDLS and CDR2 as YYNGEE. V lost 0 bases and J 9 bases, leaving 19 bases between the germline ends. The CDR3 DNA is TGTGCCAGCAGCGTAGCTTTTATGGAGAAACGAGTGCAGTACTTC. Amino acids: CASSVAFMEKRVQYF. Looking up the rest from reference TRBV9 and TRBJ2-7 gives the full variable domain: DSGVTQTPKHLITATGQRVTLRCSPRSGDLSVYWYQQSLDQGLQFLIQYYNGEERAKGNILERFSAQQFPDLHSELNLSSLELGDSALYFCASSVAFMEKRVQYFGPGTRLTVT.

This clone was seen just once. The chain couples TRBV10-3 to TRBJ1-1; D gene unclear. V dropped 4 bases and J dropped 1 base, with 7 bases sitting between them. Germline lookup yields CDR1 ENHRY and CDR2 SYGVKD. The CDR3 covers 13 residues. CDR3 in amino acids: CAISAQTNTEAFF. Here the CDR3 DNA reads TGTGCCATCAGTGCACAAACGAACACTGAAGCTTTCTTT.

The V and J genes are TRBV5-6 and TRBJ2-7, with D maybe TRBD2 (7 bases). This CDR3 region has 16 residues. Trimming left V 0 bases short and J 3 bases short, with 16 bases between. Germline lookup yields CDR1 SGHDT and CDR2 YYEEEE. CDR3 loop: CASSLGTRGALYEQYF. CDR3 coding DNA: TGTGCCAGCAGCTTGGGGACACGGGGGGCCCTCTACGAGCAGTACTTC.

This chain connects TRBV25-1 to TRBJ1-1; 10 nucleotides match TRBD1. V shed 6 bases, J shed 5 bases, and the junction held 9 bases outside the gene matches. The CDR3 has 15 amino acids. The V gene's germline CDR1 is MGHDK and CDR2 SYGVNS. DNA of the CDR3: TGTGCCAGCAGGGGGGACAGGGGCGGGGGAACTGAAGCTTTCTTT. Encoded protein: CASRGDRGGGTEAFF.

V and J are TRBV29-1 and TRBJ2-1, with TRBD1 identical over 7 bases. The CDR3 covers 13 residues. With V trimmed by 7 bases and J by 3 bases, 6 bases remained unmatched. In germline, CDR1 is SQVTM, CDR2 ANQGSEA. As DNA, the CDR3 is TGCAGCGCCCCGGGACAGTACTACAATGAGCAGTTCTTC. This sequence encodes CSAPGQYYNEQFF.

The chain has TRBV7-9 and TRBJ2-5; TRBD1 matches at 8 bases. The trim removed 5 bases at V and 5 bases at J, leaving 10 bases unmatched. This CDR3 contains 15 residues. Germline V gives CDR1 SEHNR, CDR2 FQNEAQ (reference sequence). CDR3: CASSPSTGGRETQYF. CDR3 nucleotide sequence: TGTGCCAGCAGCCCATCTACAGGGGGTCGCGAGACCCAGTACTTC.

The rearrangement joins TRBV27 to TRBJ2-4; 7 bases agree with TRBD2. This CDR3 has 15 residues. The V gene's germline CDR1 is MNHEY and CDR2 SMNVEV (reference sequence). V dropped 2 bases and J dropped 11; count of bases not matched to a gene: 12. The chain's CDR3 is CASSLAFGRERVQYF. The CDR3 DNA follows: TGTGCCAGCAGTTTAGCGTTTGGGCGGGAGCGAGTTCAGTACTTC.

This clone was detected only once. This chain links TRBV5-1 with TRBJ2-5; 7 bases match TRBD2. Per the germline V gene, CDR1 is SGHRS and CDR2 is YFSETQ. This CDR3 comprises 13 residues. The V segment lost 8 bases and the J segment 1 base; nucleotides outside the gene matches: 5. The CDR3 DNA is TGCGCCAGTTTGGGGGGGTCCCAAGAGACCCAGTACTTC. Translation gives CASLGGSQETQYF.

The chain recombines TRBV6-2 or TRBV6-3 with TRBJ1-2, with 10 bases aligning to TRBD1. After removal of 5 bases from V and 8 bases from J, the junction contained 5 bases not matched to a gene. The CDR3 totals 13 residues. Germline assignment: CDR1 MNHEY and CDR2 SVGEGT. CDR3 sequence reads: CASSGDRGQGYTF. CDR3 DNA: TGTGCCAGCAGTGGAGACAGGGGGCAAGGCTACACCTTC.

V is TRBV28 and J is TRBJ2-3; 10 bases are shared with TRBD2. The CDR3 is 15 residues long. The junction had 3 bases not matched to a gene; V was cut back by 5 bases and J by 1 base. In germline, CDR1 is MDHEN, CDR2 SYDVKM. The CDR3 loop is CASSVTSGGTDTQYF. The CDR3 coding sequence is TGTGCCAGCAGTGTTACTAGCGGGGGCACAGATACGCAGTATTTT.

The rearrangement joins TRBV6-2 or TRBV6-3 to TRBJ1-1; TRBD1 matches at 7 bases. This CDR3 is built from 15 residues. The V gene's germline CDR1 is MNHEY and CDR2 SVGEGT. The V and J ends lost 5 bases and 7 bases, in that order; junction bases with no gene match: 13. The CDR3 spells CASSQGQVAESEAFF. Here the CDR3 DNA reads TGTGCCAGCAGTCAAGGACAGGTAGCAGAAAGTGAAGCTTTCTTT.